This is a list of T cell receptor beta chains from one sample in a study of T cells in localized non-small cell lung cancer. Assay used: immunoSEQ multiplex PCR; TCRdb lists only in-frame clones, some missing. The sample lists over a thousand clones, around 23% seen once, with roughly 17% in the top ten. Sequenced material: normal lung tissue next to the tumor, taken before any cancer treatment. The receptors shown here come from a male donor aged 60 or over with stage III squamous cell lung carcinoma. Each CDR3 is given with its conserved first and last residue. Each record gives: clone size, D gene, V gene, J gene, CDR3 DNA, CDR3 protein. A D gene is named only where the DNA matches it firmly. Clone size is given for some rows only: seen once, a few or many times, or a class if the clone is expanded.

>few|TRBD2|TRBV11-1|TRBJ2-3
TGTGCCAGCAGCTCCGATTTACTAGCGGGAGACGGGGATACGCAGTATTTT
CASSSDLLAGDGDTQYF
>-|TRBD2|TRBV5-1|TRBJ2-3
TGCGCCAGCAGCTTGATGGGAGGGGAAGATACGCAGTATTTT
CASSLMGGEDTQYF
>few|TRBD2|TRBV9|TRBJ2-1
TGTGCCAGCAGCCCCGGGAGGGACAATGAGCAGTTCTTC
CASSPGRDNEQFF
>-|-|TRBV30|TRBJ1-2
TGTGCCTGGAGTGTGGGGCAGATTTCTAACTATGGCTACACCTTC
CAWSVGQISNYGYTF
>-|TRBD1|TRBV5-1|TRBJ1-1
TGCGCCAGCAGCGTGGGACAGCTCGGCACTGAAGCTTTCTTT
CASSVGQLGTEAFF
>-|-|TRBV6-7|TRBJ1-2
TGTGCCAGCAGTTACGACCCCGGCCCTTCGGGCTACACCTTC
CASSYDPGPSGYTF
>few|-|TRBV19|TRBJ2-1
TGTGCCAGTAGTTTGGGACCGCTGGAACACAATGAGCAGTTCTTC
CASSLGPLEHNEQFF
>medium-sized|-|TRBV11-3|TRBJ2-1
TGTGCCAGCAGTAATCAGAGACAAAGAGGGTCCTACAATGAGCAGTTCTTC
CASSNQRQRGSYNEQFF
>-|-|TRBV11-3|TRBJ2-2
TGTGCCAGCAGGGGAGGACAGTCGAACACCGGGGAGCTGTTTTTT
CASRGGQSNTGELFF
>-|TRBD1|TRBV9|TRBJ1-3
TGTGCCAGCAGCGTAGGGCAGGGGGACGGAAACACCATATATTTT
CASSVGQGDGNTIYF